The 17 T cell receptor beta chains presented below share a single source sample, sequenced in a study of T-cell reconstitution after alpha-beta-depleted transplantation in children. During its preparation, the TCRbeta library received unique molecular identifiers. One entry per CDR3 protein results from TCRdb running MiXCR on the PCR reads. The table lists about 540,000 distinct CDR3 sequences, roughly 30% of them singletons, with about 35% in the top ten. Source: PBMCs, taken before TCRalphabeta/CD19-depleted stem cell transplant. The source is a boy in the first two years of life with Wiskott-Aldrich syndrome, due to receive a stem cell transplant.

The rearrangement joins TRBV27 to TRBJ2-1; TRBD2 might be the D (7 bases). This CDR3 is 16 amino acids long. Germline V gene data show CDR1 as MNHEY and CDR2 as SMNVEV (reference sequence). The V end was cut by 1 base, the J end by 5 bases, with 15 bases between. The CDR3 loop is CASSLLGGRVHNEQFF. CDR3 sequence (DNA): TGTGCCAGCAGTTTATTGGGGGGGCGCGTGCACAATGAGCAGTTCTTC.

The gene calls are TRBV5-1 and TRBJ2-7, with unresolved D. Germline V CDR1 and CDR2: SGHRS, YFSETQ. V lost 0 bases, J lost 0 bases, and 7 bases lay in between. The CDR3 extends over 14 amino acids. The CDR3 sequence: CASSLGELSYEQYF. CDR3 nucleotides: TGCGCCAGCAGCTTGGGGGAACTCTCCTACGAGCAGTACTTC.

V gene TRBV5-1 combines with J gene TRBJ2-3; 7 nucleotides agree with TRBD1. After removal of 4 bases from V and 1 base from J, the junction contained 6 bases not matched to a gene. CDR3 length: 15 residues. Per germline, CDR1 SGHRS and CDR2 YFSETQ. The CDR3 DNA follows: TGCGCCAGCAGCGCGTACAGGGGAGGCACAGATACGCAGTATTTT. Amino acid sequence: CASSAYRGGTDTQYF. Drawing the rest from reference TRBV5-1 and TRBJ2-3, the complete variable domain is KAGVTQTPRYLIKTRGQQVTLSCSPISGHRSVSWYQQTPGQGLQFLFEYFSETQRNKGNFPGRFSGRQFSNSRSEMNVSTLELGDSALYLCASSAYRGGTDTQYFGPGTRLTVL.

The J gene is TRBJ2-1, the V gene TRBV2, with a weak D call TRBD1 (7 bases). In germline, CDR1 is SNHLY, CDR2 FYNNEI. With 7 bases removed from V and 10 bases from J, the gap between germline ends came to 20 bases. The CDR3 runs to 14 residues. CDR3 coding DNA: TGTGCCAGCATCTCAGGGGGGACGGGCGGAGAGCAGTTCTTC. It codes for CASISGGTGGEQFF.

CDR3 bases: TGTGCCAGCAGTTCCCCTGTTGGCCGCGGCGCCTACGAGCAGTACTTC. The encoded protein is CASSSPVGRGAYEQYF. V and J are TRBV27 and TRBJ2-7; D not certain. CDR3 size: 16 residues. V dropped 4 bases and J dropped 2 bases, with 18 bases sitting between them. The germline V gene encodes CDR1 MNHEY and CDR2 SMNVEV (reference sequence).

The chain joins TRBV30 to TRBJ2-7, with D uncertain. Trimming shortened V by 3 bases and J by 3 bases, and 6 bases separated the two germline ends. Looked up from germline, CDR1 is GTSNPN and CDR2 is SVGIG (reference sequence). The CDR3 loop spans 11 amino acids. DNA for the CDR3: TGTGCCTGGAGCGCAAACTACGAGCAGTACTTC. It codes for CAWSANYEQYF.

This clonotype occurred a few times. V is TRBV20-1 and J is TRBJ2-1; TRBD2 matches 11 bases. CDR3 length: 16 residues. V dropped 1 base and J dropped 5; count of bases not matched to a gene: 7. Germline V gene data show CDR1 as DFQATT and CDR2 as SNEGSKA (reference sequence). The CDR3 coding sequence is TGCAGTGCTAGAGCCGGGACTAGCGGCTTCCACAATGAGCAGTTCTTC. It yields the protein CSARAGTSGFHNEQFF.

This clonotype was seen a few times. V gene TRBV6-5 combines with J gene TRBJ2-2; 9 positions agree with TRBD2. The CDR3 length is 18 residues. The trim removed 4 bases at V and 5 bases at J, leaving 14 bases unmatched. Germline V CDR1 and CDR2: MNHEY, SVGAGI. CDR3 DNA: TGTGCCAGCAGTTCCATCATCGGGCTAGCGGGAAATACCGGGGAGCTGTTTTTT. Protein product: CASSSIIGLAGNTGELFF.

This chain links TRBV20-1 with TRBJ2-7; no clear D gene. The V end lost 5 bases, the J end lost 6 bases, and 11 bases lay between the germline ends. CDR1 and CDR2 from the germline V gene are DFQATT and SNEGSKA (reference sequence). This CDR3 has 11 residues. CDR3 region: CSAFVGIEQYF. The DNA of the CDR3 is TGCAGTGCTTTTGTGGGCATCGAGCAGTACTTC.

This clonotype was counted between two and nine times. The genes are TRBV12-3 or TRBV12-4 and TRBJ2-5; 9 bases match TRBD1. V lost 6 bases and J lost 4; bases outside the gene matches: 18. The length of the CDR3 is 18 residues. In nucleotides, the CDR3 is TGTGCCAGCAGAATCGGACAGGGGATTGGTATGCGTAGAGAGACCCAGTACTTC. It specifies CASRIGQGIGMRRETQYF.

The chain is built from TRBV12-3 or TRBV12-4 and TRBJ1-1; D is uncertain. V lost 2 bases and J lost 3, with 13 bases in between. The CDR3 runs 15 residues. The chain's CDR3 is CASSLRSGRDTEAFF. In DNA, the CDR3 is TGTGCCAGCAGTTTAAGGTCTGGGAGGGACACTGAAGCTTTCTTT.

This sequence joins TRBV20-1 and TRBJ2-1; 9 bases line up with TRBD2. The CDR3 is 14 amino acids. The trim removed 5 bases at V and 2 bases at J, leaving 4 bases unmatched. Germline V gene lookup returns CDR1 DFQATT and CDR2 SNEGSKA (reference sequence). The CDR3 region is CSAGIAGAYNEQFF. The CDR3 DNA reads TGCAGTGCTGGTATAGCGGGGGCCTACAATGAGCAGTTCTTC.

J is TRBJ2-7 and V is TRBV5-1, with TRBD2 identical over 10 bases. The CDR3 has 16 amino acids. The germline gives CDR1 SGHRS, CDR2 YFSETQ. Germline trimming cut 4 bases from V and 1 base from J; bases unmatched to any gene: 8. CDR3: CASSKLIAGGSYEQYF. CDR3 DNA: TGCGCCAGCAGCAAACTTATAGCGGGAGGATCCTACGAGCAGTACTTC.

The genes are TRBV7-8 and TRBJ2-6, with 8 bases that match TRBD1. The junction had 5 bases not matched to a gene; V was cut back by 3 bases and J by 4 bases. Germline CDR1 reads SGHVS; CDR2 reads FQNEAQ. CDR3 length: 16 amino acids. The CDR3 here is CASSLQGAHGANVLTF. In DNA, the CDR3 is TGTGCCAGCAGCTTGCAGGGGGCGCACGGGGCCAACGTCCTGACTTTC.

There are a few counts of this clonotype. V usage is TRBV28 and J usage is TRBJ2-1; D not resolved. Germline assignment: CDR1 MDHEN and CDR2 SYDVKM. The CDR3 spans 10 residues. V was cut by 11 bases and J by 0 bases, with 2 bases left in between. CDR3 residues: CACSYNEQFF. DNA of the CDR3: TGTGCCTGCTCCTACAATGAGCAGTTCTTC.

The V call is TRBV27, the J call TRBJ2-7; 9 bases match TRBD1. CDR1 and CDR2 from the germline V gene are MNHEY and SMNVEV (reference sequence). This CDR3 has 15 amino acids. The V segment lost 8 bases and the J segment 4 bases; nucleotides outside the gene matches: 12. This CDR3 reads CASRRPGQGRYEQYF. Here the CDR3 DNA reads TGTGCCAGCCGTCGCCCGGGACAGGGACGATACGAGCAGTACTTC.

The chain is built from TRBV12-3 or TRBV12-4 and TRBJ2-1; 12 positions agree with TRBD2. This CDR3 region has 16 residues. The V and J ends lost 4 bases and 2 bases, in that order; junction bases with no gene match: 3. CDR3 amino acids: CASSSRTSGAYNEQFF. The DNA for the CDR3 is TGTGCCAGCAGTTCCCGGACTAGCGGGGCCTACAATGAGCAGTTCTTC.